One sample yielded the 8 T cell receptor beta chains listed below, sequenced in a study of neurological immune-mediated disorders. TCRdb recomputed calls from the 5' RACE reads with MiXCR, one row per CDR3 protein. This sample has 25,000 to 35,000 distinct CDR3 sequences, with less than 6% found just once. Sequencing was carried out using CD4+ T cells from blood. The receptors were sampled from a woman aged 45-60 years in good health.

The sample holds many counts of this clonotype. V and J are TRBV19 and TRBJ1-5; D unresolved. The CDR3 consists of 15 residues. Germline assignment: CDR1 LNHDA and CDR2 SQIVND (reference sequence). Trimming took 7 bases from V and 0 from J, leaving 13 bases between them. CDR3 nucleotide sequence: TGTGCCAGTAAGTTCCAGGCCTATAGCAATCAGCCCCAGCATTTT. It encodes CASKFQAYSNQPQHF. The entire variable domain, with the rest obtained from reference TRBV19 and TRBJ1-5, is as follows: DGGITQSPKYLFRKEGQNVTLSCEQNLNHDAMYWYRQDPGQGLRLIYYSQIVNDFQKGDIAEGYSVSREKKESFPLTVTSAQKNPTAFYLCASKFQAYSNQPQHFGDGTRLSIL.

This clonotype was counted at least ten times. The chain is built from TRBV7-6 and TRBJ2-7; 9 nucleotides agree with TRBD2. This CDR3 is 16 amino acids long. In germline, CDR1 is SGHVS, CDR2 FNYEAQ. Trimming took 1 base from V and 2 from J; bases not matched to a gene: 6. The CDR3 DNA follows: TGTGCCAGCAGCTTAGGTGGGGCGGGAGGGGCCTACGAGCAGTACTTC. Encoded protein: CASSLGGAGGAYEQYF. Combining the CDR3 with reference TRBV7-6 and TRBJ2-7 gives the whole variable domain GAGVSQSPRYKVTKRGQDVALRCDPISGHVSLYWYRQALGQGPEFLTYFNYEAQQDKSGLPNDRFSAERPEGSISTLTIQRTEQRDSAMYRCASSLGGAGGAYEQYFGPGTRLTVT.

There are many counts of this clonotype. V gene TRBV7-8 combines with J gene TRBJ1-1, with 7 bases matching TRBD1. The CDR3 is 15 residues long. With 0 bases clipped from V and 3 bases from J, the junction kept 4 bases outside the gene matches. The germline CDR1 and CDR2 sequences are SGHVS and FQNEAQ. The CDR3 loop is CASSLARGQDTEAFF. CDR3 coding DNA: TGTGCCAGCAGCTTAGCAAGGGGGCAAGACACTGAAGCTTTCTTT.

At least ten counts were recorded for this clonotype. The chain uses TRBV7-2 and TRBJ2-7, with D possibly being TRBD1 (5 bases). This CDR3 has 17 residues. Germline V gives CDR1 SGHTA, CDR2 FQGNSA. Trimming pared 5 bases from V and 1 base from J, leaving 21 bases between. CDR3 protein: CASSSENPRANSYEQYF. CDR3 nucleotide sequence: TGTGCCAGCAGCAGCGAGAACCCCAGGGCTAATTCCTACGAGCAGTACTTC.

This clonotype was counted many times. The genes are TRBV3-1 and TRBJ1-5; D is uncertain. Germline V gives CDR1 LGHDT, CDR2 YNNKEL (reference sequence). The CDR3 runs to 14 residues. V was cut by 8 bases and J by 2 bases, with 13 bases left in between. The CDR3 DNA reads as TGTGCCAGCTCCCCGGGTTCAGGCAATCAGCCCCAGCATTTT. This sequence encodes CASSPGSGNQPQHF.

The genes are TRBV6-5 and TRBJ2-7, with D unresolved. The germline CDR1 and CDR2 sequences are MNHEY and SVGAGI. The CDR3 sequence is 13 residues long. V was pared by 0 bases and J by 5 bases, with 8 bases between. This chain's CDR3 is CASSYSFGNEQYF. The DNA of the CDR3 is TGTGCCAGCAGTTACTCGTTTGGTAACGAGCAGTACTTC.

This clonotype was observed many times. The chain employs TRBV5-1 and TRBJ2-5; D possibly corresponds to TRBD1 (6 bases). The CDR3 runs to 13 residues. Germline lookup yields CDR1 SGHRS and CDR2 YFSETQ. The germline V and J ends were trimmed by 4 bases and 4 bases, with 11 bases remaining between them. This CDR3 is CASSPGARETQYF. CDR3 nucleotides: TGCGCCAGCAGCCCAGGGGCGCGAGAGACCCAGTACTTC.

At least ten counts were recorded for this clonotype. The rearrangement links TRBV7-2 to TRBJ2-5; D unclear. Trimming pared 6 bases from V and 2 bases from J, leaving 4 bases between. The germline V gene encodes CDR1 SGHTA and CDR2 FQGNSA. The CDR3 contains 11 residues. Here the CDR3 DNA reads TGTGCCAGCAGATTACAAGAGACCCAGTACTTC. This translates into CASRLQETQYF.